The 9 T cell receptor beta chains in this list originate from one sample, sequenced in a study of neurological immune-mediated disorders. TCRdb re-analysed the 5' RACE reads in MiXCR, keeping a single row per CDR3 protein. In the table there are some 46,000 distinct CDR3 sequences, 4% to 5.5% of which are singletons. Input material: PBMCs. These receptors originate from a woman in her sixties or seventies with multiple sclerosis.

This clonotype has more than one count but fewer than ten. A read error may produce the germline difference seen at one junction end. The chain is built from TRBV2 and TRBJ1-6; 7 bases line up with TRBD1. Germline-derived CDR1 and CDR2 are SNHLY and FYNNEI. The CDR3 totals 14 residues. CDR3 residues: CASSDTGDNSPLNF. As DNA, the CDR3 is TGTGCCAGCAGTGACACAGGGGATAATTCACCCCTCAACTTT.

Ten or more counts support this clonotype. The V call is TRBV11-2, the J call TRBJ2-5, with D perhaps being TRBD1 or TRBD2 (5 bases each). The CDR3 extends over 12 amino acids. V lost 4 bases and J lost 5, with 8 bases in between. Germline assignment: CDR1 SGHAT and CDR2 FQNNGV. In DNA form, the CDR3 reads TGTGCCAGCAGCTGGGGGTTTGAGACCCAGTACTTC. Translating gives CASSWGFETQYF.

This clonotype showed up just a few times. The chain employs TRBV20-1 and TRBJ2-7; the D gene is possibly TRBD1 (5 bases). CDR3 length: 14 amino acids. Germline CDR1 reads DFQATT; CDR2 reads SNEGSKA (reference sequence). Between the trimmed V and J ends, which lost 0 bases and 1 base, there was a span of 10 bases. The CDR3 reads CSARDIRQSYEQYF. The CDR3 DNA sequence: TGCAGTGCTAGAGATATAAGACAGTCCTACGAGCAGTACTTC.

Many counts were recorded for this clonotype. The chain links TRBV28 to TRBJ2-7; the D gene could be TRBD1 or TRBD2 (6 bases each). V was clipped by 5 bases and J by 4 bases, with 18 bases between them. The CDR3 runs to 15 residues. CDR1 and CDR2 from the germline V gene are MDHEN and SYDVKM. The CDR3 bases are TGTGCCAGCAGTATAGGGGGGATTTCCCGATACGAGCAGTACTTC. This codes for CASSIGGISRYEQYF.

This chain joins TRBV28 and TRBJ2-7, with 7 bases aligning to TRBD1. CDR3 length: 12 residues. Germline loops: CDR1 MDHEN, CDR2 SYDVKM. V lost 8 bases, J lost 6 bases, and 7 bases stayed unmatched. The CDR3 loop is CASDRALGEQYF. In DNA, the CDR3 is TGTGCCAGCGACAGGGCCCTGGGCGAGCAGTACTTC.

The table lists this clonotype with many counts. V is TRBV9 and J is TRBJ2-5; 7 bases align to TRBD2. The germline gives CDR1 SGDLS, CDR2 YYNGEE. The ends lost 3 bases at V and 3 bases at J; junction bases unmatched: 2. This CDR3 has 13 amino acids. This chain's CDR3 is CASSASGKETQYF. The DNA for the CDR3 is TGTGCCAGCAGCGCCAGCGGGAAAGAGACCCAGTACTTC.

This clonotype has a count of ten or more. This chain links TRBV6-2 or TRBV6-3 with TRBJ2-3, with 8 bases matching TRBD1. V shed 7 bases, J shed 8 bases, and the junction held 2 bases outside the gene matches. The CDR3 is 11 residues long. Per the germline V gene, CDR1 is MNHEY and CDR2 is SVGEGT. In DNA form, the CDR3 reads TGTGCCAGCACACAGGGGGTTACGCAGTATTTT. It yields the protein CASTQGVTQYF.

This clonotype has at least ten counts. The CDR3 loop is CSARDRSVGELFF. The CDR3 region has the DNA TGCAGTGCTAGAGATCGGTCAGTCGGGGAGCTGTTTTTT. The chain is built from TRBV20-1 and TRBJ2-2; D is undetermined. Germline V CDR1 and CDR2: DFQATT, SNEGSKA (reference sequence). The CDR3 spans 13 residues. V was cut by 0 bases and J by 7 bases, with 9 bases left in between.

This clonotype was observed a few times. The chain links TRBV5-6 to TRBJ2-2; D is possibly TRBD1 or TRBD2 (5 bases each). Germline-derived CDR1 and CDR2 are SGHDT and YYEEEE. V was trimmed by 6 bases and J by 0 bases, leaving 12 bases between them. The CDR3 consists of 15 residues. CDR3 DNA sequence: TGTGCCAGCACCTACCGGGACCCGAACACCGGGGAGCTGTTTTTT. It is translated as CASTYRDPNTGELFF. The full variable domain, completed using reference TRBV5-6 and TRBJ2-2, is DAGVTQSPTHLIKTRGQQVTLRCSPKSGHDTVSWYQQALGQGPQFIFQYYEEEERQRGNFPDRFSGHQFPNYSSELNVNALLLGDSALYLCASTYRDPNTGELFFGEGSRLTVL.